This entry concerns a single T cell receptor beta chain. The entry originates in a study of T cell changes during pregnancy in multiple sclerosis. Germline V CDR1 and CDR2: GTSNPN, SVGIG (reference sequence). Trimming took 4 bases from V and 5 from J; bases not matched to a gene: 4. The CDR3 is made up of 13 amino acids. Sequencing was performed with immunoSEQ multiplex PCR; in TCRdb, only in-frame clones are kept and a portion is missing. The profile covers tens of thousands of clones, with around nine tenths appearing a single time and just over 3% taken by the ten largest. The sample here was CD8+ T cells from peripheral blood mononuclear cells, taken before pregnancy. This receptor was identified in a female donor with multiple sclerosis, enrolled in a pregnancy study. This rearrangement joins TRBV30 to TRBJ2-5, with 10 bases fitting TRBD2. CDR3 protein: CAWTSGGWETQYF. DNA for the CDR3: TGTGCCTGGACTAGCGGGGGCTGGGAGACCCAGTACTTC.